This TCR beta chain stems from a study of blood T cell repertoires in COVID-19. Study-wide background: Sites across the United States, Italy and Spain contributed samples from acute and convalescent COVID-19. Sources were T cells, B-cell-depleted T cells, or PBMCs; the material itself was cDNA or gDNA.

The CDR3 is made up of 10 amino acids. How the authors handled the data: Estimation of nucleated cell counts relied on the amplification of reference gene primers. This table comes from immunoSEQ multiplex PCR, and its TCRdb copy is limited to in-frame clones, with some not included. For V, J and clone size, that table is used; D and trimming come from the DNA. The sample has 200,000 or so clones, about 88% seen once. As concerns this clone: The junction does not match germline at one end; this may be a read error.

The chain couples TRBV12-3 or TRBV12-4 to TRBJ2-3, with 9 bases lining up with TRBD1. The clonotype comes from a man aged 25-40 years with active or convalescent COVID-19. The sequenced sample was peripheral blood. DNA of the CDR3: TGTGCCAGCGGAGGACAGGGGAAAGATTTT. Protein: CASGGQGKDF.